This TCR beta chain was identified in a study of blood T cell repertoires in COVID-19. Sequencing was performed with immunoSEQ multiplex PCR; in TCRdb, only in-frame clones are kept and a portion is missing. The table has 180,000 or so clones, about 91% seen once. CDR1 is LGHNA and CDR2 is YNFKEQ in the germline V gene. V was trimmed by 10 bases and J by 1 base, leaving 37 bases between them. The CDR3 covers 21 residues. Material: PBMCs or T cells enriched from blood (not recorded which). The TCR was taken from a woman in her forties with acute COVID-19. The rearrangement links TRBV4-2 to TRBJ2-5, with a possible D match to TRBD2 (6 bases). The CDR3 reads CANTTANILGGIPRCQETQYF. In DNA form, the CDR3 reads TGTGCCAACACCACGGCGAACATTCTCGGGGGAATCCCCCGCTGCCAAGAGACCCAGTACTTC.